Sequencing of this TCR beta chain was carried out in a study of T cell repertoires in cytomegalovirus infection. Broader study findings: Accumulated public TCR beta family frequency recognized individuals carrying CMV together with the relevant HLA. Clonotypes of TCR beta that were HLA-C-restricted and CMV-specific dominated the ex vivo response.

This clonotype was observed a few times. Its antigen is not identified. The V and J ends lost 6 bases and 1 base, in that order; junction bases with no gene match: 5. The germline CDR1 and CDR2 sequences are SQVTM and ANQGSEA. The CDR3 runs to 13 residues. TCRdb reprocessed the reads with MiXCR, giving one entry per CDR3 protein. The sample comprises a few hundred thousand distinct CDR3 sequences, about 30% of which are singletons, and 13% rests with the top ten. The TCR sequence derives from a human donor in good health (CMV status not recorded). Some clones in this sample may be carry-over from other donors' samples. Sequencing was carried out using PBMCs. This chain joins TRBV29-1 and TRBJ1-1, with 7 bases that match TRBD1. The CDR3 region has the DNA TGCAGCGTCACGGGACAGACGAACACTGAAGCTTTCTTT. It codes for CSVTGQTNTEAFF.